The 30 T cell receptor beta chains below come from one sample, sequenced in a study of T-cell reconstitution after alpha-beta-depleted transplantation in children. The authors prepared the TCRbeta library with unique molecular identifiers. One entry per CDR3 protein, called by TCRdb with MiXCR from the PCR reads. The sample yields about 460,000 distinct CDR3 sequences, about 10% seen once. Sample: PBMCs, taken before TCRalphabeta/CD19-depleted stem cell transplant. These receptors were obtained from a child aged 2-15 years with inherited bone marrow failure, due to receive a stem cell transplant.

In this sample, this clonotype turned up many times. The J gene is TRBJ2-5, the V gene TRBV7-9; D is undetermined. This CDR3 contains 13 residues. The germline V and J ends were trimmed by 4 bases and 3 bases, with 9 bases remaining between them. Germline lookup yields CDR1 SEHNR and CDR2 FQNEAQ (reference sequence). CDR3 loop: CASSSRLEETQYF. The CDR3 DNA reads TGTGCCAGCAGCTCTCGTTTGGAAGAGACCCAGTACTTC.

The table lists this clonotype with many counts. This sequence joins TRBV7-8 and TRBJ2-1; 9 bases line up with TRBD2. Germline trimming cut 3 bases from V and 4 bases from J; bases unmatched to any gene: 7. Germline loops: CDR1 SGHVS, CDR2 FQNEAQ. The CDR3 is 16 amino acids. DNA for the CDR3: TGTGCCAGCAGCTTCCCCGGGACTAGCCTATACAATGAGCAGTTCTTC. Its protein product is CASSFPGTSLYNEQFF.

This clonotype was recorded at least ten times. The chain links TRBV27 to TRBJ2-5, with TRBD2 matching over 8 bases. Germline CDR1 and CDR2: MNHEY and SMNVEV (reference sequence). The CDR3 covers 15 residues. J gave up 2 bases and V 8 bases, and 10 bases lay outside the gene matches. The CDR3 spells CASLDLGGGQETQYF. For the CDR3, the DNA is TGTGCCAGCTTAGACCTGGGCGGGGGGCAAGAGACCCAGTACTTC.

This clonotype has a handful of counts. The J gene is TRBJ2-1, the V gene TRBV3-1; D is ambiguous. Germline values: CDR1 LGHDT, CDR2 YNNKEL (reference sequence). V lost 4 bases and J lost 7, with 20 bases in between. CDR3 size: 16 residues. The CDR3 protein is CASSRRGGPGPNEQFF. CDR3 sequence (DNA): TGTGCCAGCAGCCGAAGAGGTGGACCCGGTCCTAATGAGCAGTTCTTC.

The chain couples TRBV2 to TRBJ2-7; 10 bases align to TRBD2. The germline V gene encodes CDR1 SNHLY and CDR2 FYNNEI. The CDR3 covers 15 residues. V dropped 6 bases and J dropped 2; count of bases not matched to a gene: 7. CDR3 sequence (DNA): TGTGCCAGCAGAACCGGGACTAGCGTCACCTACGAGCAGTACTTC. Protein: CASRTGTSVTYEQYF.

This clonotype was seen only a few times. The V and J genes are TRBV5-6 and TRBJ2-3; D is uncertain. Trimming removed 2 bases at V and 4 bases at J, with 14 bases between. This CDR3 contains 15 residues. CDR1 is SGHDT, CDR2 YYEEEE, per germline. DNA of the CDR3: TGTGCCAGCAGCTTAATCCCCCTTAGGCCAGATACGCAGTATTTT. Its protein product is CASSLIPLRPDTQYF.

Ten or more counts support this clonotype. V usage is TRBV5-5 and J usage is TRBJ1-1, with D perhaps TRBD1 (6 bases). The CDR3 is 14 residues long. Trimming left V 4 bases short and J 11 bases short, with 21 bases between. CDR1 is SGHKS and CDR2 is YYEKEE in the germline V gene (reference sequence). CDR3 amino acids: CASSSAGEIRAAFF. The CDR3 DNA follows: TGTGCCAGCAGCAGCGCAGGGGAAATCCGGGCGGCTTTCTTT.

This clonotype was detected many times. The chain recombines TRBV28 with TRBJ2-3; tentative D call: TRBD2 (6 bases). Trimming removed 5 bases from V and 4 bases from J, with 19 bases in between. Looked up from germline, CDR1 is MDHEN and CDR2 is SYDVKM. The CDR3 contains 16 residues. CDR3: CASSQPAGWGADTQYF. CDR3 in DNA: TGTGCCAGCAGTCAACCCGCCGGGTGGGGGGCAGATACGCAGTATTTT.

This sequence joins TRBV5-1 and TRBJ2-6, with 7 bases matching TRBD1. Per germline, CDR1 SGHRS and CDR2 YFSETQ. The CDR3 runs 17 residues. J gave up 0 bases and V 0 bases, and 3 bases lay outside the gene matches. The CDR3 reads CASSLGTGRSGANVLTF. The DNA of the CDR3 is TGCGCCAGCAGCTTGGGGACAGGCCGCTCTGGGGCCAACGTCCTGACTTTC.

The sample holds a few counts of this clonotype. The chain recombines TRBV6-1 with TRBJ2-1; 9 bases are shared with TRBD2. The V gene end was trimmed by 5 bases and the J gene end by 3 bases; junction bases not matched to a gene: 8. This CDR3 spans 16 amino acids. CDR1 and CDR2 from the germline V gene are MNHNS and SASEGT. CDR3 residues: CASSTPAGGVYNEQFF. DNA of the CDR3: TGTGCCAGCAGTACCCCCGCGGGAGGGGTCTACAATGAGCAGTTCTTC.

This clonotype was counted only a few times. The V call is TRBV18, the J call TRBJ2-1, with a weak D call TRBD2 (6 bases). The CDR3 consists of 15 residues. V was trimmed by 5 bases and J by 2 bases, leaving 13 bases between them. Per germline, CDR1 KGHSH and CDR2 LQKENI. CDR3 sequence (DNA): TGTGCCAGCTCAGGAACTAGCCCTCCCTACAATGAGCAGTTCTTC. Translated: CASSGTSPPYNEQFF.

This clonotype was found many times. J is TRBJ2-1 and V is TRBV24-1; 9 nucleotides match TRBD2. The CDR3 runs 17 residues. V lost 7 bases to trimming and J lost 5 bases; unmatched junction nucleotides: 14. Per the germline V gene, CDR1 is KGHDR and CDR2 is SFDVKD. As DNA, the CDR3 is TGTGCCACCAGCGCTAAGGGACGGACTAGCGTAGACAATGAGCAGTTCTTC. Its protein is CATSAKGRTSVDNEQFF.

Here the CDR3 DNA reads TGTGCCAGCAGCGTCCAAGTGAACACTGAAGCTTTCTTT. Translated, it gives CASSVQVNTEAFF. V and J are TRBV9 and TRBJ1-1; D is unresolved. This CDR3 has 13 amino acids. Trimming pared 2 bases from V and 0 bases from J, leaving 5 bases between. Germline-derived CDR1 and CDR2 are SGDLS and YYNGEE.

The CDR3 nucleotides read TGTGCCAGCAGTATCAGGACAGGGGAGCAGTACTTC. Amino acids: CASSIRTGEQYF. The rearrangement joins TRBV27 to TRBJ2-7, with TRBD1 matching over 8 bases. CDR3 length equals 12 residues. Germline V gene sequence: CDR1 MNHEY, CDR2 SMNVEV (reference sequence). The V and J ends lost 5 bases and 7 bases, in that order; junction bases with no gene match: 4.

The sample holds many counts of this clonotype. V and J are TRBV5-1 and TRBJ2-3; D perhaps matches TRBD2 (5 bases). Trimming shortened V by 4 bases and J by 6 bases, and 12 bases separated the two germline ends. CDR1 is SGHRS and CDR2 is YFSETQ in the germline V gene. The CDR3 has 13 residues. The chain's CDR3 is CASSLTTGDTQYF. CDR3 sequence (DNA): TGCGCCAGCAGCCTCACAACGGGGGATACGCAGTATTTT.

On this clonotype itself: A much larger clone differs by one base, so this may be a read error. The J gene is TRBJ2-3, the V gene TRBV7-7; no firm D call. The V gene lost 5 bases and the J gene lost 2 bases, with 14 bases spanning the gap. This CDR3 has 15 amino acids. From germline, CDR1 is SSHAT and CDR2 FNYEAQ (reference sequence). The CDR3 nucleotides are TGTGCCAGCAGCATAGGGTCGCCGGCCACAGATACGCAGTATTTT. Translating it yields CASSIGSPATDTQYF.

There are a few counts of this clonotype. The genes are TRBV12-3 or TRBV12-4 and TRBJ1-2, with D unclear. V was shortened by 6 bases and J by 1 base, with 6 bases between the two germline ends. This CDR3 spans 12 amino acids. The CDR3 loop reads CASRGFNYGYTF. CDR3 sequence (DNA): TGTGCCAGCAGAGGATTTAACTATGGCTACACCTTC.

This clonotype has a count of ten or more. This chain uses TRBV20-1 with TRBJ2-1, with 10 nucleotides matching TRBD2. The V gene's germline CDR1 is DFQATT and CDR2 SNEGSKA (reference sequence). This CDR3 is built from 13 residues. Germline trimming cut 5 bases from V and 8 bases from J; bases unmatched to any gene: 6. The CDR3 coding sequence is TGCAGTGCTCGCGGGACTAGCGAGCATGAGCAGTTCTTC. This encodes CSARGTSEHEQFF.

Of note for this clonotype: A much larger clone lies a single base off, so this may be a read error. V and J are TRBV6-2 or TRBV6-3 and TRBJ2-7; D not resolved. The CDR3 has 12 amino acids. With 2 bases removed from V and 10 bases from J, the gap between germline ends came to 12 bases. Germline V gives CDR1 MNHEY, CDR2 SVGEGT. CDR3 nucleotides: TGTGCCAGCAGTTACGGAGTGGGCGACCAGTACTTC. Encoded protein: CASSYGVGDQYF.

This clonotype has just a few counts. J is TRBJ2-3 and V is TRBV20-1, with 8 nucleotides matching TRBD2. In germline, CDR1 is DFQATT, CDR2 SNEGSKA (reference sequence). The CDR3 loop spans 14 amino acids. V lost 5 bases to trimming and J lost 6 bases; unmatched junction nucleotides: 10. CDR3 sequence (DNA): TGCAGTGCTCTTCCGGGACTAGTGTTCGATACGCAGTATTTT. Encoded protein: CSALPGLVFDTQYF.

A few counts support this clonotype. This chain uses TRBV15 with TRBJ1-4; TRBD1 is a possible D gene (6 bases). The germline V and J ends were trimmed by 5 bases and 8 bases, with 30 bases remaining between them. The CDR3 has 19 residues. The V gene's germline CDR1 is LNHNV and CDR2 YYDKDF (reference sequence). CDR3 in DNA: TGTGCCACCAGCGTCTTGGCCTTAAGGACCGGGCCGAGGGGGGAAAAACTGTTTTTT. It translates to CATSVLALRTGPRGEKLFF.

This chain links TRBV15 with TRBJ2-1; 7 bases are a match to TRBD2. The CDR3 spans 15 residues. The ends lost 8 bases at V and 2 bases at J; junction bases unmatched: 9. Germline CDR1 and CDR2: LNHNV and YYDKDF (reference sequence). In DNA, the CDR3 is TGTGCCACCCAGGGAGGGACGGATACCTACAATGAGCAGTTCTTC. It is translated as CATQGGTDTYNEQFF.

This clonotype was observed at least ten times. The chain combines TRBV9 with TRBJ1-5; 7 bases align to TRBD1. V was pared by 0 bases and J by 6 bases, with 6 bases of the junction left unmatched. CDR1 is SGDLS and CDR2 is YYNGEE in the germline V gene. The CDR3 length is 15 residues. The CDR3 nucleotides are TGTGCCAGCAGCGTAGAAGGACAGGAGGGTCAGCCCCAGCATTTT. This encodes CASSVEGQEGQPQHF.

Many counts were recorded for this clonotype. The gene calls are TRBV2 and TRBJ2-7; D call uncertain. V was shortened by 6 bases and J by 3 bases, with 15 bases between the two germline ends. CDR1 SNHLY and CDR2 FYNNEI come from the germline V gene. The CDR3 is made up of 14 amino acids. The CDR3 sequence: CASRQTPGYYEQYF. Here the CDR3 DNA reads TGTGCCAGCAGGCAAACCCCAGGATACTACGAGCAGTACTTC.

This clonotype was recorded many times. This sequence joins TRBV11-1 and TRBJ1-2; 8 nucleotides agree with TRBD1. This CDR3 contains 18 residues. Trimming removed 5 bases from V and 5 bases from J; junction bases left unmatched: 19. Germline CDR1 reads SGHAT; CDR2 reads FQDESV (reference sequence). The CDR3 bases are TGTGCCAGCAGCCAATGGCGGGGGACAGGATCGTTCGGGTATGGCTACACCTTC. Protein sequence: CASSQWRGTGSFGYGYTF.

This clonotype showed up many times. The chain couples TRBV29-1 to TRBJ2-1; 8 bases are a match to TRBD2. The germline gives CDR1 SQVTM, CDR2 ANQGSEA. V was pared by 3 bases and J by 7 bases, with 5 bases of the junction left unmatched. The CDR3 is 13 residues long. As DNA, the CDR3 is TGCAGCGTTGAGCCCGGGAGGGGTAATGAGCAGTTCTTC. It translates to CSVEPGRGNEQFF.

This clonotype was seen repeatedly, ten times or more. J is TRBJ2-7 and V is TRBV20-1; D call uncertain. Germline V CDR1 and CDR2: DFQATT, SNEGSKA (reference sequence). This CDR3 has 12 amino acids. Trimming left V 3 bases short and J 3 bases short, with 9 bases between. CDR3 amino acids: CSARTPIYEQYF. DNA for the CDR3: TGCAGTGCTAGGACGCCGATCTACGAGCAGTACTTC.

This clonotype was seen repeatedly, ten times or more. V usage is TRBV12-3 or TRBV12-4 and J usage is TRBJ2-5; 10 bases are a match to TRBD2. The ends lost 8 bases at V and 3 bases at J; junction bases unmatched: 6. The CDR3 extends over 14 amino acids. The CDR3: CASRVGLAEETQYF. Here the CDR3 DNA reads TGTGCCAGCCGAGTTGGACTAGCGGAAGAGACCCAGTACTTC.

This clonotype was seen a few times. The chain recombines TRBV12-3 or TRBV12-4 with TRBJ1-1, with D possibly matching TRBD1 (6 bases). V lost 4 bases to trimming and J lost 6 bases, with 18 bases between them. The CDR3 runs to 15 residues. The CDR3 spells CASSSWDFEGAEAFF. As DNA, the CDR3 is TGTGCCAGCAGTTCTTGGGATTTCGAGGGGGCTGAAGCTTTCTTT.

CDR3 loop: CASSFLQGAYEQYF. The CDR3, as DNA: TGTGCCAGCAGTTTTTTGCAGGGGGCGTACGAGCAGTACTTC. V and J are TRBV12-3 or TRBV12-4 and TRBJ2-7, with 8 bases identical to TRBD1. The CDR3 totals 14 residues. Trimming at V came to 3 bases and at J to 4 bases, leaving 5 bases not matched to a gene.